One sample yielded the 16 T cell receptor beta chains listed below, sequenced in a study of blood T cell repertoires in COVID-19. Repertoires were generated with immunoSEQ multiplex PCR, while TCRdb's copy carries only in-frame clones and drops some. The profile covers more than 300,000 clones, with about 90% appearing a single time and around 3.3% taken by the ten largest. The sequenced sample was peripheral blood. These receptors all come from a woman aged 18-35 years who had recovered from COVID-19.

The V and J genes are TRBV5-1 and TRBJ2-1; TRBD2 agrees at 8 bases. J gave up 8 bases and V 2 bases, and 9 bases lay outside the gene matches. CDR1 is SGHRS, CDR2 YFSETQ, per germline. This CDR3 is built from 15 residues. CDR3 region: CASSLAGRAIDEQFF. In DNA form, the CDR3 reads TGCGCCAGCAGCTTAGCCGGGAGGGCAATCGATGAGCAGTTCTTC. Full variable domain (missing parts from reference TRBV5-1 and TRBJ2-1): KAGVTQTPRYLIKTRGQQVTLSCSPISGHRSVSWYQQTPGQGLQFLFEYFSETQRNKGNFPGRFSGRQFSNSRSEMNVSTLELGDSALYLCASSLAGRAIDEQFFGPGTRLTVL.

The J gene is TRBJ2-1, the V gene TRBV7-2; weak D call: TRBD2 (5 bases). This CDR3 spans 14 amino acids. The germline V gene encodes CDR1 SGHTA and CDR2 FQGNSA. V was pared by 10 bases and J by 1 base, with 14 bases between. The CDR3 DNA reads TGTGCCACCTCACGGGATGCGTCCTACAATGAGCAGTTCTTC. It translates to CATSRDASYNEQFF.

CDR3 DNA: TGTGCCAGCAGCCCCAGGGGCGGGAGGGCCCCGGAGACCCAGTACTTC. This codes for CASSPRGGRAPETQYF. J is TRBJ2-5 and V is TRBV9; 9 nucleotides match TRBD2. V lost 4 bases, J lost 5 bases, and 12 bases stayed unmatched. Germline V CDR1 and CDR2: SGDLS, YYNGEE. This CDR3 is 16 amino acids long.

The V gene is TRBV18, the J gene TRBJ2-1, with a tentative D call TRBD2 (7 bases). Trimming shortened V by 3 bases and J by 7 bases, and 19 bases separated the two germline ends. Germline V CDR1 and CDR2: KGHSH, LQKENI. This CDR3 is 16 amino acids long. CDR3 coding DNA: TGTGCCAGCTCACCGAGGCCCGGGGGAGGGGGGAATGAGCAGTTCTTC. Its protein product is CASSPRPGGGGNEQFF. Complete variable domain (other parts from reference TRBV18 and TRBJ2-1): NAGVMQNPRHLVRRRGQEARLRCSPMKGHSHVYWYRQLPEEGLKFMVYLQKENIIDESGMPKERFSAEFPKEGPSILRIQQVVRGDSAAYFCASSPRPGGGGNEQFFGPGTRLTVL.

The rearrangement links TRBV2 to TRBJ2-5; 9 positions match TRBD1. The V and J ends lost 7 bases and 0 bases, in that order; junction bases with no gene match: 3. Germline loops: CDR1 SNHLY, CDR2 FYNNEI. The CDR3 spans 14 residues. For the CDR3, the DNA is TGTGCCAGCACGGGGACAGGGTACCAAGAGACCCAGTACTTC. Protein sequence: CASTGTGYQETQYF. Full variable domain (outside the CDR3, taken from reference TRBV2 and TRBJ2-5): EPEVTQTPSHQVTQMGQEVILRCVPISNHLYFYWYRQILGQKVEFLVSFYNNEISEKSEIFDDQFSVERPDGSNFTLKIRSTKLEDSAMYFCASTGTGYQETQYFGPGTRLLVL.

In its sample, this clone was seen once. The chain has TRBV7-9 and TRBJ1-1; the match to TRBD1 covers 11 bases. The CDR3 runs to 15 residues. Germline loops: CDR1 SEHNR, CDR2 FQNEAQ (reference sequence). The V segment lost 1 base and the J segment 6 bases; nucleotides outside the gene matches: 4. The CDR3 reads CASSLGTGGESEAFF. The CDR3 DNA reads TGTGCCAGCAGCTTAGGGACAGGGGGCGAGTCTGAAGCTTTCTTT. Complete variable domain (other parts from reference TRBV7-9 and TRBJ1-1): DTGVSQNPRHKITKRGQNVTFRCDPISEHNRLYWYRQTLGQGPEFLTYFQNEAQLEKSRLLSDRFSAERPKGSFSTLEIQRTEQGDSAMYLCASSLGTGGESEAFFGQGTRLTVV.

The chain carries TRBV25-1 and TRBJ2-3; 10 nucleotides match TRBD2. Germline assignment: CDR1 MGHDK and CDR2 SYGVNS. Germline trimming cut 3 bases from V and 4 bases from J; bases unmatched to any gene: 4. CDR3 length: 15 residues. CDR3 residues: CASSDSSGSADTQYF. The CDR3 nucleotides read TGTGCCAGCAGTGATTCTAGCGGGAGTGCAGATACGCAGTATTTT.

This chain connects TRBV5-1 to TRBJ1-2, with 10 bases aligning to TRBD1. CDR3 size: 15 residues. Per germline, CDR1 SGHRS and CDR2 YFSETQ. V gave up 4 bases and J gave up 8 bases; unmatched junction bases: 11. The CDR3 sequence: CASSPDRGRRGGYTF. For the CDR3, the DNA is TGCGCCAGCAGCCCCGACAGGGGGCGCCGTGGGGGCTACACCTTC.

The chain uses TRBV6-2 or TRBV6-3 and TRBJ2-7; perhaps TRBD1 as D (6 bases). Germline CDR1 is MNHEY and CDR2 is SVGEGT. Trimming shortened V by 5 bases and J by 5 bases, and 19 bases separated the two germline ends. The CDR3 runs 15 residues. CDR3 nucleotide sequence: TGTGCCAGCAGTCCGATTAAACAGGGATCCCACGAGCAGTACGTC. Its protein product is CASSPIKQGSHEQYV.

The rearrangement joins TRBV28 to TRBJ2-7; 7 nucleotides line up with TRBD1. CDR3 length equals 16 residues. Germline assignment: CDR1 MDHEN and CDR2 SYDVKM. The ends lost 2 bases at V and 2 bases at J; junction bases unmatched: 9. The CDR3 here is CASSLGRPGQPYEQYV. The CDR3 DNA reads TGTGCCAGCAGTTTAGGCCGCCCGGGACAGCCCTACGAGCAGTACGTC.

The sample holds one count of this clone. The V and J genes are TRBV3-1 (or the pseudogene TRBV3-2) and TRBJ2-2; 7 bases fit TRBD2. This CDR3 has 12 residues. Germline V gives CDR1 LGHDT, CDR2 YNNKEL (reference sequence). After removal of 4 bases from V and 7 bases from J, the junction contained 0 bases not matched to a gene. The CDR3 reads CASSRGGGELFF. The DNA for the CDR3 is TGTGCCAGCAGCCGGGGGGGCGGGGAGCTGTTTTTT.

The chain combines TRBV7-9 with TRBJ2-1; a possible D gene is TRBD1 (6 bases). The CDR3 contains 14 residues. The V gene's germline CDR1 is SEHNR and CDR2 FQNEAQ (reference sequence). Trimming removed 2 bases from V and 3 bases from J, with 8 bases in between. CDR3 sequence: CASSLRDNYNEQFF. The DNA for the CDR3 is TGTGCCAGCAGCTTAAGGGACAACTACAATGAGCAGTTCTTC.

J is TRBJ2-7 and V is TRBV12-3 or TRBV12-4; D is uncertain. V gave up 5 bases and J gave up 2 bases, with 7 bases separating them. This CDR3 has 12 residues. The CDR3 bases are TGTGCCAGCAGTCCCGGTCCCTACGAGCAGTACGTC. It translates to CASSPGPYEQYV.

The V gene is TRBV2, the J gene TRBJ2-7; a weak D match, TRBD2 (6 bases). Trimming left V 8 bases short and J 3 bases short, with 20 bases between. CDR1 SNHLY and CDR2 FYNNEI come from the germline V gene. The CDR3 runs to 15 residues. In DNA form, the CDR3 reads TGTGCCAGCGCCCGGGACTTCGAACTTAACTACGAGCAGTACGTC. It yields the protein CASARDFELNYEQYV.

The V and J genes are TRBV11-3 and TRBJ2-3, with TRBD2 matching 7 bases. This CDR3 has 14 amino acids. Germline-derived CDR1 and CDR2 are SGHNT and YENEEA. V trimming: 5 bases; J trimming: 15 bases; junction bases outside the gene matches: 17. In nucleotides, the CDR3 is TGTGCCAGCAGCAATAACAAAATAGCGGGTGGGCCCTATTTT. Amino acid sequence: CASSNNKIAGGPYF. The complete variable domain, with remaining parts taken from reference TRBV11-3 and TRBJ2-3, reads EAGVVQSPRYKIIEKKQPVAFWCNPISGHNTLYWYLQNLGQGPELLIRYENEEAVDDSQLPKDRFSAERLKGVDSTLKIQPAELGDSAVYLCASSNNKIAGGPYFGPGTRLTVL.

This clone appeared once. This sequence joins TRBV6-2 or TRBV6-3 and TRBJ2-2; possibly TRBD1 for D (6 bases). V was clipped by 5 bases and J by 1 base, with 8 bases between them. CDR1 is MNHEY, CDR2 SVGEGT, per germline. This CDR3 spans 14 amino acids. The CDR3 DNA follows: TGTGCCAGCAGTCGGACAGTGAACACCGGGGAGCTGTTTTTT. It is translated as CASSRTVNTGELFF.